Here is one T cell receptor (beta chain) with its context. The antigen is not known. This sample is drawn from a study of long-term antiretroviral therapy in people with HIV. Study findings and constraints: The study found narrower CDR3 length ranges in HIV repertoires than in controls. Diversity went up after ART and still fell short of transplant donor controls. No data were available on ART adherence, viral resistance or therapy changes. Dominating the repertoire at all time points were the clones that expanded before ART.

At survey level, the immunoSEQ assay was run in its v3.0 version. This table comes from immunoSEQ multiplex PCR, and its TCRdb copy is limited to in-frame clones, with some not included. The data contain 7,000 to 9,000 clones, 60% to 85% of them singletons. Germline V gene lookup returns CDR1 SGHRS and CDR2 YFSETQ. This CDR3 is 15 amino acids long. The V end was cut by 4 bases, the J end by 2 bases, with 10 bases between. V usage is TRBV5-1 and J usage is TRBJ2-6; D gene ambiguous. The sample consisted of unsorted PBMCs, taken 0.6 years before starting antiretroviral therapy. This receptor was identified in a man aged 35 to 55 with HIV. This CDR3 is CASSQDPTGANVLTF. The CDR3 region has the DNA TGCGCCAGCAGCCAAGACCCAACTGGGGCCAACGTCCTGACTTTC.